Sequencing of this T cell receptor (beta chain) was carried out in a study of regulatory T cells in long-lasting Graves disease. Overall study results and limits: Because few samples were included, accuracy may have been lower. New patients shared around 920 public clonotypes, fewer than the roughly 2,600 shared by persistent patients.

Both iRepertoire HTBI primers and Arm-PCR of CDR3 regions were used to build the TCR beta libraries. Each CDR3 protein is one row after TCRdb ran MiXCR on the multiplex PCR reads. Altogether roughly 360,000 distinct CDR3 sequences are present, roughly 10% being singletons, with the ten largest covering 15% to 20%. The time point is: newly diagnosed GD, antithyroid drugs for less than 3 months. RNA extracted from PBMCs served as the sequencing template. This clonotype was picked up many times. The target antigen is unknown. The J segment lost 3 bases and the V segment lost 8 bases, leaving 16 bases of the junction unmatched. This CDR3 spans 17 amino acids. The V gene's germline CDR1 is MDHEN and CDR2 SYDVKM. These same data were also listed under a study on T cells in Graves' hyperthyroidism and ophthalmopathy. That work states: Absent ophthalmopathy progression within 18 months defined stable Graves' hyperthyroidism. Uncontrolled infection, other autoimmune disease, pregnancy or lactation barred patients from enrollment.

Here the sequenced sample was peripheral blood mononuclear cells (PBMCs), taken at new diagnosis, from a patient treated with antithyroid drugs. The chain has TRBV28 and TRBJ2-1; 7 nucleotides align to TRBD2. The receptor was derived from a young woman with Graves disease. In DNA, the CDR3 is TGTGCCAGCCTCACACCTATCTATCAGCGGGACTACAATGAGCAGTTCTTC. The encoded protein is CASLTPIYQRDYNEQFF.